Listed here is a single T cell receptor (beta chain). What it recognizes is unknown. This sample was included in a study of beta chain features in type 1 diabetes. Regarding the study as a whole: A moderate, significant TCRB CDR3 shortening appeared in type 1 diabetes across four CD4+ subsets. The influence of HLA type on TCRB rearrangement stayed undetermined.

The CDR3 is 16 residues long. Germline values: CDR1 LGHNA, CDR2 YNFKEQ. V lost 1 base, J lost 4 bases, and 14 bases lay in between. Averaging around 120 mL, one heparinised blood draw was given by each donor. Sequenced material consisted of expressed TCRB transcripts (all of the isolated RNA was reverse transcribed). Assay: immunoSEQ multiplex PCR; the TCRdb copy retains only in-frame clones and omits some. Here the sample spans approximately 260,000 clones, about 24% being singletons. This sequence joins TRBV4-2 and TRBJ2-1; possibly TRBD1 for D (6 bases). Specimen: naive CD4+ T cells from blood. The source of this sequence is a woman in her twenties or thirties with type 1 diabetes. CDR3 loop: CASSQGGQGLYNEQFF. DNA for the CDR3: TGTGCCAGCAGCCAAGGAGGGCAGGGGCTTTACAATGAGCAGTTCTTC.